These T cell receptor beta chains were read from a single sample in a study of blood T cell repertoires in COVID-19. Repertoires were generated with immunoSEQ multiplex PCR, while TCRdb's copy carries only in-frame clones and drops some. The sample lists 300,000 to 350,000 clones, around 87% occurring once. Sequencing was carried out using PBMCs or T cells enriched from blood (not recorded which). The receptors come from a young woman with acute COVID-19. The CDR3 runs from the conserved cysteine through the conserved F or W. A D gene is named only where the DNA matches it firmly. The size of a clone is reported for some rows only, either as once, few or many, or as a class for expanded clones.

v_gene	d_gene	abundance	j_gene	CDR3aa	CDR3nt
TRBV3-1/TRBV3-2	NA	once	TRBJ2-1	CASSQDLGLWREQFF	TGTGCCAGCAGCCAAGATCTGGGTCTCTGGAGAGAGCAGTTCTTC
TRBV7-3	TRBD1	once	TRBJ2-3	CASSPLGQFTDTQYF	TGTGCCAGCAGCCCTCTGGGACAGTTCACAGATACGCAGTATTTT
TRBV2	NA	NA	TRBJ1-5	CASSESAQQPQHF	TGTGCCAGCAGTGAATCAGCGCAGCAGCCCCAGCATTTT
TRBV5-4	NA	NA	TRBJ1-1	CASSPPPRADTEAFF	TGTGCCAGCAGCCCCCCCCCGCGGGCGGACACTGAAGCTTTCTTT
TRBV24-1	TRBD1	NA	TRBJ2-7	CATSDSRTGAPEQYF	TGTGCCACCAGTGATTCGAGGACAGGGGCCCCCGAGCAGTACTTC
TRBV7-8	NA	NA	TRBJ2-7	CASSLSGGSYEQYF	TGTGCCAGCAGCTTGTCAGGGGGGTCCTACGAGCAGTACTTC
TRBV18	TRBD1	NA	TRBJ1-5	CASSRQGNQPQHF	TGTGCCAGCTCACGACAGGGCAACCAGCCCCAGCATTTT
TRBV11-2	NA	NA	TRBJ2-2	CASSFPRGGDTNTGELFF	TGTGCCAGCAGCTTCCCGAGGGGTGGGGACACGAACACCGGGGAGCTGTTTTTT
TRBV18	NA	NA	TRBJ2-2	CASSPGLLNTGELFF	TGTGCCAGCTCACCAGGGCTATTGAACACCGGGGAGCTGTTTTTT
TRBV12-3/TRBV12-4	NA	NA	TRBJ2-1	CASSSQGYNEQFF	TGTGCCAGCAGTTCGCAGGGGTACAATGAGCAGTTCTTC
TRBV19	TRBD1	NA	TRBJ1-1	CASSILGTGLKAFF	TGTGCCAGTAGTATTCTCGGGACAGGGTTGAAAGCTTTCTTT
TRBV28	TRBD1	NA	TRBJ2-1	CASSHPDRVLNEQFF	TGTGCCAGCAGTCACCCGGACAGGGTACTCAATGAGCAGTTCTTC
TRBV25-1	TRBD2	NA	TRBJ2-7	CASSEYGAGLAGSYEQYF	TGTGCCAGCAGTGAATATGGTGCGGGACTAGCGGGATCCTACGAGCAGTACTTC
TRBV27	NA	NA	TRBJ2-1	CASSLQGYYNEQFF	TGTGCCAGCAGTTTGCAGGGGTACTACAATGAGCAGTTCTTC
TRBV19	TRBD2	NA	TRBJ2-2	CASNAGGPGTGELFF	TGTGCCAGTAACGCGGGAGGGCCGGGGACCGGGGAGCTGTTTTTT
TRBV12-3/TRBV12-4	NA	NA	TRBJ1-2	CASRTRDGYTF	TGTGCCAGCAGAACTAGGGATGGCTACACCTTC
TRBV28	TRBD1	NA	TRBJ2-7	CASSRGQDYEQYF	TGTGCCAGCAGCCGCGGACAGGACTACGAGCAGTACTTC
TRBV3-1/TRBV3-2	TRBD1	NA	TRBJ1-5	CASSDGQVPHQPQHF	TGTGCCAGCAGCGACGGACAGGTCCCTCATCAGCCCCAGCATTTT
TRBV5-6	NA	NA	TRBJ1-2	CASSLVGASGYTF	TGTGCCAGCAGCTTGGTAGGGGCGAGTGGCTACACCTTC
TRBV28	TRBD1	NA	TRBJ1-1	CASRVPGQGGVTEAFF	TGTGCCAGCAGAGTCCCGGGACAGGGGGGGGTCACTGAAGCTTTCTTT
TRBV6-5	NA	NA	TRBJ1-2	CASYEGVLLNYGYTF	TGTGCCAGCTATGAGGGGGTACTACTTAACTATGGCTACACCTTC
TRBV28	TRBD2	NA	TRBJ2-1	CASSLASGDEQFF	TGTGCCAGCAGTTTAGCTAGCGGGGATGAGCAGTTCTTC
TRBV11-2	NA	NA	TRBJ2-7	CASSAADLADYEQYF	TGTGCCAGCAGCGCTGCTGACCTAGCTGACTACGAGCAGTACTTC
TRBV11-2	NA	NA	TRBJ2-1	CASSLRHPGNSNEQFF	TGTGCCAGCAGCTTACGGCATCCCGGGAACTCCAATGAGCAGTTCTTC
TRBV29-1	TRBD2	NA	TRBJ2-2	CSVEAGRGTGELFF	TGCAGCGTTGAGGCAGGGAGGGGCACCGGGGAGCTGTTTTTT
TRBV30	NA	NA	TRBJ1-3	CAWSVRGSGNTIYF	TGTGCCTGGAGTGTACGAGGGTCTGGAAACACCATATATTTT
TRBV29-1	NA	NA	TRBJ1-2	CSVGTHGLGYTF	TGCAGCGTTGGGACACATGGTCTGGGCTACACCTTC
TRBV28	TRBD1	NA	TRBJ2-5	CASSSTMDRGQKTQYF	TGTGCCAGCAGTTCCACTATGGACAGGGGCCAAAAGACCCAGTACTTC
TRBV6-5	NA	NA	TRBJ1-5	CASSTEKGDQPQHF	TGTGCCAGCAGCACTGAAAAAGGGGATCAGCCCCAGCATTTT
TRBV27	NA	NA	TRBJ2-1	CASSFSPGGYEQFF	TGTGCCAGCAGTTTTAGCCCCGGCGGATATGAGCAGTTCTTC
TRBV5-1	NA	NA	TRBJ2-7	CASSLGMAGDYEQYF	TGCGCCAGCAGCTTGGGTATGGCTGGTGACTACGAGCAGTACTTC
TRBV28	TRBD1	once	TRBJ1-4	CASMLAGGSEKLFF	TGTGCCAGCATGTTAGCAGGGGGAAGTGAAAAACTGTTTTTT
TRBV5-1	NA	NA	TRBJ1-2	CASSFQPDGANGYTF	TGCGCCAGCAGCTTCCAACCCGACGGAGCAAATGGCTACACCTTC
TRBV28	NA	NA	TRBJ1-1	CASRLLGQNEAFF	TGTGCCAGCAGACTTCTCGGACAGAATGAAGCTTTCTTT
TRBV30	NA	NA	TRBJ1-4	CAWSVLNEKLFF	TGTGCCTGGAGTGTACTTAATGAAAAACTGTTTTTT
TRBV11-2	TRBD1	NA	TRBJ1-1	CASSGQGTKTFF	TGTGCCAGCAGCGGACAGGGTACGAAGACTTTCTTT
TRBV6-5	NA	once	TRBJ1-2	CASSYLPDNYGYTF	TGTGCCAGCAGTTACTTGCCAGATAACTATGGCTACACCTTC
TRBV27	NA	NA	TRBJ1-4	CASSLLGEYEEKLFF	TGTGCCAGCAGTTTACTCGGGGAATATGAAGAAAAACTGTTTTTT
TRBV28	TRBD2	NA	TRBJ2-3	CASKRLAGGGTDTQYF	TGTGCCAGCAAAAGACTAGCGGGAGGTGGCACAGATACGCAGTATTTT
TRBV28	TRBD2	NA	TRBJ2-7	CASSLAGPAHEQYF	TGTGCCAGCAGCCTAGCGGGGCCGGCCCACGAGCAGTACTTC
TRBV2	NA	NA	TRBJ2-5	CASSSTEETQYF	TGTGCCAGCAGTTCGACAGAAGAGACCCAGTACTTC
TRBV27	NA	NA	TRBJ1-2	CASSPRVHLNYGYTF	TGTGCCAGCAGTCCCCGGGTCCACCTTAACTATGGCTACACCTTC
TRBV19	NA	NA	TRBJ2-7	CASSVRDTSSYEQYF	TGTGCCAGTAGTGTCAGGGACACAAGCTCCTACGAGCAGTACTTC
TRBV11-2	NA	NA	TRBJ2-3	CASSSRSPTDTQYF	TGTGCCAGCAGCTCCCGGTCCCCCACAGATACGCAGTATTTT
TRBV27	NA	NA	TRBJ1-4	CASSFLQGKLFF	TGTGCCAGCAGTTTTCTCCAGGGAAAACTGTTTTTT